This T cell receptor (beta chain) was obtained from a study of CD4+ T cells in melanoma. There are 12 residues in the CDR3. Germline V gene data show CDR1 as MNHEY and CDR2 as SVGAGI. The ends were cut back, 9 bases at V and 3 bases at J, with 11 bases in the middle. Findings and caveats of the study: A reported correlation linked neoantigen-specific CD4+ T cells to CD8+, macrophage and B cell function. Diverse differentiation states were reported for melanoma neoantigen-specific CD4+ T cells.

This clone was seen more than once but under ten times. The antigen is undetermined. The repertoire was sequenced with immunoSEQ multiplex PCR; TCRdb's copy has only in-frame clones and lacks some. The sample lists 140,000 or so clones, about 93% occurring once. The clonotype was recovered from a human donor with melanoma. The V gene is TRBV6-5, the J gene TRBJ1-1, with a weak D call TRBD1 (5 bases). The CDR3 coding sequence is TGTGCCAGTGGCCGGGACTACACTGAAGCTTTCTTT. Translation: CASGRDYTEAFF.